The following is a TCR beta chain sequence with its context. A read error may explain this, as a much larger clone is one base away. This entry is derived from a study of regulatory T cells in long-lasting Graves disease. CDR3-region Arm-PCR and iRepertoire HTBI primers produced the TCR beta libraries. TCRdb reanalysed the multiplex PCR reads using MiXCR and keeps one entry per CDR3 protein. The sample lists around 240,000 distinct CDR3 sequences; 15% to 20% were seen once. Described time point: newly diagnosed GD, antithyroid drugs for less than 3 months. There was RNA extracted from PBMCs, and the TCR library was made from it. This CDR3 spans 14 amino acids. Germline CDR1 reads LNHDA; CDR2 reads SQIVND (reference sequence). V was pared by 8 bases and J by 2 bases, with 8 bases of the junction left unmatched. The same data also went into a second study, on T cells in Graves' hyperthyroidism and ophthalmopathy.

The source of this sequence is a woman aged 30 to 39 with Graves disease. Here the sequenced sample was peripheral blood mononuclear cells (PBMCs), taken at new diagnosis, from a patient treated with antithyroid drugs. The rearrangement joins TRBV19 to TRBJ2-7; 8 bases align to TRBD1. CDR3 residues: CASGRQGSPYEQYF. DNA for the CDR3: TGTGCCAGTGGCAGACAGGGGTCCCCCTACGAGCAGTACTTC. The whole variable domain, filled in from reference TRBV19 and TRBJ2-7, reads DGGITQSPKYLFRKEGQNVTLSCEQNLNHDAMYWYRQDPGQGLRLIYYSQIVNDFQKGDIAEGYSVSREKKESFPLTVTSAQKNPTAFYLCASGRQGSPYEQYFGPGTRLTVT.